This entry concerns a single T cell receptor (beta chain). Its antigen is not identified. Clones were read by immunoSEQ multiplex PCR, and TCRdb kept only the in-frame ones, dropping some. The data hold 150,000 to 200,000 clones, with less than 90% observed a single time. J was trimmed by 10 bases and V by 7 bases; bases with no gene match: 10. The length of the CDR3 is 13 residues. In germline, CDR1 is MDHEN, CDR2 SYDVKM. This sample was included in a study of radiation and T cells in renal cell carcinoma. General observations from the study: No pretreatment tumor biopsies were available for baseline clonotypes.

The time point is: blood 4 weeks post-SBRT, at nephrectomy. Treatment reported: 15 Gy SBRT to primary tumor, nephrectomy 4 weeks later. Nephrectomy followed 15 Gy stereotactic body radiation by 4 weeks. Blood was sampled at baseline, 2 weeks and 4 weeks after SBRT. V is TRBV28 and J is TRBJ1-1, with 9 bases aligning to TRBD1. The material was blood, obtained from a patient whose treatment included radiotherapy and nephrectomy. This TCR was sampled from a woman aged 50 to 60 with renal cell carcinoma. The chain's CDR3 is CASTLGLDRGAFF. CDR3 nucleotide sequence: TGTGCCAGCACCCTTGGATTGGACAGGGGAGCTTTCTTT. Drawing the rest from reference TRBV28 and TRBJ1-1, the complete variable domain is DVKVTQSSRYLVKRTGEKVFLECVQDMDHENMFWYRQDPGLGLRLIYFSYDVKMKEKGDIPEGYSVSREKKERFSLILESASTNQTSMYLCASTLGLDRGAFFGQGTRLTVV.